This T cell receptor beta chain was sequenced for a study of regulatory T cells in long-lasting Graves disease. Study-level results: Between persistent patients, 2,500 to 3,500 public clonotypes were shared, exceeding the 950 to 1,000 shared between new patients.

CDR3-region Arm-PCR and iRepertoire HTBI primers produced the TCR beta libraries. TCRdb redid the calling of the multiplex PCR reads with MiXCR, one entry per CDR3 protein. Among 350,000 to 500,000 distinct CDR3 sequences listed, about 17% were seen once. The time point was: newly diagnosed GD, antithyroid drugs for less than 3 months. Construction of the TCR library relied on RNA isolated from PBMCs. This clonotype was found many times. Its antigen is undetermined. The CDR3 has 15 amino acids. V lost 3 bases to trimming and J lost 7 bases, with 16 bases between them. In addition, the sample was reused for a study of T cells in Graves' hyperthyroidism and ophthalmopathy.

The chain combines TRBV12-3 or TRBV12-4 with TRBJ1-5; a possible D gene is TRBD1 (6 bases). The TCR sequence derives from a woman between 18 and 30 years old with Graves disease. Sequenced material: peripheral blood mononuclear cells (PBMCs), taken at new diagnosis, from a patient treated with antithyroid drugs. The DNA of the CDR3 is TGTGCCAGCAGTTTCTCAGGACAGTTGGGGCAGCCCCAGCATTTT. It encodes CASSFSGQLGQPQHF.